This entry lists 30 T cell receptor beta chains sequenced from one sample in a study of T cell responses to AZD1222 COVID-19 vaccine. Only in-frame clones appear in the TCRdb table, and some are missing; sequencing was by immunoSEQ multiplex PCR. Of over 150,000 clones in the sample, 85% to 95% were seen once. The starting material was peripheral blood, obtained 28 days after the second AZD1222 dose. The source of these receptors is an adult who received the AZD1222 COVID-19 vaccine.

Only a few counts were recorded for this clone. The V gene is TRBV6-6, the J gene TRBJ2-7; no firm D call. Germline CDR1 and CDR2: MNHNY and SVGAGI (reference sequence). V dropped 5 bases and J dropped 0 bases, with 5 bases sitting between them. The CDR3 contains 12 residues. In DNA, the CDR3 is TGTGCCAGCAGTCGGGCCTCCTACGAGCAGTACTTC. Its protein is CASSRASYEQYF.

This clone was counted a few times. V usage is TRBV5-1 and J usage is TRBJ2-2; D is possibly TRBD2 (6 bases). The V gene lost 1 base and the J gene lost 8 bases, with 12 bases spanning the gap. This CDR3 is 14 amino acids long. Looked up from germline, CDR1 is SGHRS and CDR2 is YFSETQ. This CDR3 is CASSLSVAGGELFF. CDR3 in DNA: TGCGCCAGCAGCTTGTCTGTGGCGGGGGGGGAGCTGTTTTTT. The full variable domain, its missing parts supplied by reference TRBV5-1 and TRBJ2-2, is KAGVTQTPRYLIKTRGQQVTLSCSPISGHRSVSWYQQTPGQGLQFLFEYFSETQRNKGNFPGRFSGRQFSNSRSEMNVSTLELGDSALYLCASSLSVAGGELFFGEGSRLTVL.

V and J are TRBV6-1 and TRBJ1-3; D gene unclear. The CDR3 extends over 19 amino acids. Germline V gene lookup returns CDR1 MNHNS and CDR2 SASEGT. V lost 2 bases, J lost 0 bases, and 20 bases lay in between. Written as DNA, the CDR3 is TGTGCCAGCAGTGAACGGCGGAGCATCCAGGAGCGCTCTGGAAACACCATATATTTT. Encoded protein: CASSERRSIQERSGNTIYF.

The chain couples TRBV3-1 (or the pseudogene TRBV3-2) to TRBJ2-5, with unresolved D. This CDR3 has 14 amino acids. Germline CDR1 is LGHDT and CDR2 is YNNKEL (reference sequence). V lost 1 base, J lost 5 bases, and 11 bases lay in between. CDR3 in amino acids: CASSQVVARETQYF. The CDR3 DNA sequence: TGTGCCAGCAGCCAAGTGGTGGCGCGGGAGACCCAGTACTTC.

The CDR3 spells CASSQESSGDLNGYTF. CDR3 nucleotides: TGCGCCAGCAGCCAAGAATCTTCCGGAGACCTCAATGGCTACACCTTC. This chain connects TRBV4-1 to TRBJ1-2; no firm D call. Looked up from germline, CDR1 is MGHRA and CDR2 is YSYEKL. CDR3 length: 16 residues. The V end was cut by 0 bases, the J end by 6 bases, with 17 bases between.

This clone was seen once. V and J are TRBV2 and TRBJ1-3; TRBD1 matches 7 bases. The V gene end was trimmed by 1 base and the J gene end by 0 bases; junction bases not matched to a gene: 3. This CDR3 spans 16 amino acids. Germline loops: CDR1 SNHLY, CDR2 FYNNEI. This CDR3 is CASSEVRDSSGNTIYF. CDR3 sequence (DNA): TGTGCCAGCAGTGAAGTAAGGGACAGCTCTGGAAACACCATATATTTT.

The rearrangement uses TRBV4-3 and TRBJ1-1, with TRBD1 matching over 8 bases. Per germline, CDR1 LGHNA and CDR2 YSLEER. The CDR3 has 15 residues. Losses at the gene ends were 0 bases for V and 4 bases for J; bases not matched to a gene: 4. The CDR3 nucleotides are TGCGCCAGCAGCCAAGATTCAGGGGGCTCCACTGAAGCTTTCTTT. Translation gives CASSQDSGGSTEAFF.

This chain uses TRBV12-3 or TRBV12-4 with TRBJ1-2, with D perhaps TRBD1 (6 bases). The length of the CDR3 is 13 residues. Trimming removed 7 bases from V and 2 bases from J, with 11 bases in between. The CDR3 loop is CASTHGQNYGYTF. DNA for the CDR3: TGTGCCAGCACCCATGGACAGAACTATGGCTACACCTTC.

This chain uses TRBV10-3 with TRBJ1-4; D might be TRBD1 (5 bases). The CDR3 spans 21 residues. The V end was cut by 0 bases, the J end by 8 bases, with 31 bases between. From germline, CDR1 is ENHRY and CDR2 SYGVKD. The CDR3 reads CAISESRVSMGPPGVDEKLFF. The CDR3 bases are TGTGCCATCAGTGAGTCGAGGGTGTCGATGGGGCCCCCCGGGGTTGACGAAAAACTGTTTTTT.

About this clone: A much larger clone is a single base away; this may be a read error. The sample contains more than one DNA sequence encoding this CDR3. The chain employs TRBV5-1 and TRBJ2-3; D call uncertain. Trimming pared 0 bases from V and 2 bases from J, leaving 1 base between. The CDR3 is 12 amino acids. CDR1 is SGHRS and CDR2 is YFSETQ in the germline V gene. The CDR3, as DNA: TGCGCCAGCAGCTTGGACACAGATACGCAGTATTTT. It is translated as CASSLDTDTQYF.

The V and J genes are TRBV7-2 and TRBJ1-3; D possibly corresponds to TRBD1 (5 bases). This CDR3 is 15 amino acids long. Germline CDR1 SGHTA, CDR2 FQGNSA. The V gene lost 5 bases and the J gene lost 0 bases, with 11 bases spanning the gap. CDR3 protein: CASSTGRTSGNTIYF. CDR3 DNA: TGTGCCAGCAGCACAGGACGGACCTCTGGAAACACCATATATTTT.

The chain combines TRBV6-1 with TRBJ1-1; D ambiguous. Looked up from germline, CDR1 is MNHNS and CDR2 is SASEGT. The V end lost 2 bases, the J end lost 4 bases, and 11 bases lay between the germline ends. CDR3 size: 14 residues. Here the CDR3 reads CASSESGGSTEAFF. The CDR3 nucleotides read TGTGCCAGCAGTGAATCGGGAGGGAGCACTGAAGCTTTCTTT.

The chain couples TRBV14 to TRBJ2-1, with D perhaps matching TRBD2 (5 bases). The CDR3 has 15 residues. V lost 2 bases, J lost 7 bases, and 15 bases lay in between. The V gene's germline CDR1 is SGHDN and CDR2 FVKESK. This CDR3 reads CASSQRRTIGNEQFF. In DNA, the CDR3 is TGTGCCAGCAGCCAAAGGAGGACCATAGGGAATGAGCAGTTCTTC.

CDR3 protein: CASRTGFVVTEAFF. The DNA of the CDR3 is TGTGCCAGCCGGACGGGGTTTGTGGTCACTGAAGCTTTCTTT. V usage is TRBV6-5 and J usage is TRBJ1-1; D not certain. The CDR3 has 14 amino acids. V lost 8 bases to trimming and J lost 4 bases, with 17 bases between them. The germline CDR1 and CDR2 sequences are MNHEY and SVGAGI.

V and J are TRBV19 and TRBJ2-1; 7 bases map to TRBD2. CDR3 length equals 13 residues. Trimming at V came to 6 bases and at J to 12 bases, leaving 11 bases not matched to a gene. Germline lookup yields CDR1 LNHDA and CDR2 SQIVND (reference sequence). CDR3 bases: TGTGCCAGTAGGCTAAACCGGGAGGATGGGCAGTTCTTC. It encodes CASRLNREDGQFF.

The genes are TRBV3-1 (or the pseudogene TRBV3-2) and TRBJ2-7; D may match TRBD1 or TRBD2 (6 bases each). Trimming removed 0 bases from V and 3 bases from J, with 27 bases in between. The CDR3 spans 20 residues. Germline V gene sequence: CDR1 LGHDT, CDR2 YNNKEL (reference sequence). The CDR3 loop is CASSQEGVEGVGDVLYEQYF. The CDR3 region has the DNA TGTGCCAGCAGCCAAGAGGGGGTGGAGGGGGTCGGGGACGTTCTCTACGAGCAGTACTTC.

The chain combines TRBV7-2 with TRBJ1-2, with D possibly TRBD1 on 6 matching bases. The length of the CDR3 is 13 residues. Looked up from germline, CDR1 is SGHTA and CDR2 is FQGNSA. V lost 5 bases and J 4 bases, leaving 11 bases between the germline ends. The CDR3 is CASSPDSFYGYTF. The CDR3 DNA is TGTGCCAGCAGCCCGGACAGCTTCTATGGCTACACCTTC.

This chain uses TRBV18 with TRBJ2-5; no reliable D call. The CDR3 is made up of 13 amino acids. Germline-derived CDR1 and CDR2 are KGHSH and LQKENI. V was pared by 4 bases and J by 1 base, with 7 bases between. Written as DNA, the CDR3 is TGTGCCAGCTCACTAGGGATCCAAGAGACCCAGTACTTC. It is translated as CASSLGIQETQYF.

Only one count was recorded for this clone. The V call is TRBV2, the J call TRBJ1-1; TRBD1 matches 7 bases. From germline, CDR1 is SNHLY and CDR2 FYNNEI. J lost 0 bases, V lost 5 bases, and 6 bases had no gene match. The CDR3 sequence is 15 residues long. CDR3 bases: TGTGCCAGCAGTCGACGACAGGGCTTGAACACTGAAGCTTTCTTT. This sequence encodes CASSRRQGLNTEAFF.

V is TRBV7-9 and J is TRBJ1-6, with D uncertain. Germline values: CDR1 SEHNR, CDR2 FQNEAQ (reference sequence). This CDR3 spans 12 amino acids. V shed 2 bases and J shed 7 bases, with 3 bases lying between them. The CDR3 loop is CASSLSNSPLHF. The CDR3 DNA reads TGTGCCAGCAGCTTATCCAATTCACCCCTCCACTTT.

This chain uses TRBV10-3 with TRBJ1-2; D is possibly TRBD1 (6 bases). Germline V gene lookup returns CDR1 ENHRY and CDR2 SYGVKD. CDR3 length: 11 amino acids. V lost 2 bases and J 13 bases, leaving 11 bases between the germline ends. The CDR3 DNA reads TGTGCCATCAGTGAGAGGGGGGCTTTCACCTTC. The encoded protein is CAISERGAFTF.

This clone was counted a single time. This chain connects TRBV9 to TRBJ1-1; D remains ambiguous. The CDR3 loop spans 15 amino acids. The V end was cut by 0 bases, the J end by 5 bases, with 14 bases between. In germline, CDR1 is SGDLS, CDR2 YYNGEE. CDR3 in amino acids: CASSVVGNKGTEAFF. CDR3 in DNA: TGTGCCAGCAGCGTAGTGGGGAACAAAGGGACTGAAGCTTTCTTT.

The chain recombines TRBV7-3 with TRBJ1-1; TRBD1 agrees at 10 bases. CDR1 and CDR2 (germline): SGHTA, FQGTGA. The CDR3 covers 15 residues. V dropped 5 bases and J dropped 5; count of bases not matched to a gene: 8. In nucleotides, the CDR3 is TGTGCCAGCAGCATTACCGGGACAGGGGAGACTGAAGCTTTCTTT. As protein: CASSITGTGETEAFF.

V usage is TRBV28 and J usage is TRBJ2-5, with D possibly TRBD1 on 6 matching bases. Trimming took off 6 bases at V and 5 bases at J, with 13 bases between the two ends. Germline V gene data show CDR1 as MDHEN and CDR2 as SYDVKM. The CDR3 consists of 13 residues. The DNA of the CDR3 is TGTGCCAGCAGAATACCAGGGGCCGAGACCCAGTACTTC. Translated, it gives CASRIPGAETQYF.

Details on this clone: This sample includes further DNA sequences coding for the same CDR3. V is TRBV19 and J is TRBJ1-1, with a weak D call TRBD1 (6 bases). Germline CDR1 reads LNHDA; CDR2 reads SQIVND (reference sequence). Trimming took off 2 bases at V and 5 bases at J, with 9 bases between the two ends. The CDR3 contains 13 residues. CDR3 DNA sequence: TGTGCCAGTAGTATATCAAGGGGGACTGAAGCTTTCTTT. Protein: CASSISRGTEAFF.

The CDR3 protein is CASSRRDDNQPQHF. Here the CDR3 DNA reads TGTGCCAGTAGTAGGCGGGACGATAATCAGCCCCAGCATTTT. V gene TRBV19 combines with J gene TRBJ1-5, with a weak D call TRBD1 (5 bases). There are 14 residues in the CDR3. V shed 4 bases and J shed 4 bases, with 11 bases lying between them. Germline lookup yields CDR1 LNHDA and CDR2 SQIVND (reference sequence).

The CDR3 is CASSLISGVRDVNYGYTF. CDR3 DNA sequence: TGTGCCAGCAGCTTAATTAGTGGGGTGAGGGATGTTAACTATGGCTACACCTTC. The chain uses TRBV7-2 and TRBJ1-2; no clear D gene. V lost 2 bases and J 1 base, leaving 20 bases between the germline ends. The CDR3 consists of 18 residues. Germline V gene lookup returns CDR1 SGHTA and CDR2 FQGNSA.

Points on this clone: This sample also contains other DNA sequences that code for the same CDR3. The genes are TRBV4-1 and TRBJ2-7; 8 positions agree with TRBD1. V lost 1 base to trimming and J lost 4 bases; unmatched junction nucleotides: 0. The germline V gene has CDR1 MGHRA and CDR2 YSYEKL. This CDR3 is built from 13 residues. In DNA form, the CDR3 reads TGCGCCAGCAGCCAAGGGACAGGGTACGAGCAGTACTTC. This codes for CASSQGTGYEQYF.

V and J are TRBV25-1 and TRBJ2-3, with a weak D call TRBD1 (5 bases). The germline CDR1 and CDR2 sequences are MGHDK and SYGVNS. The CDR3 totals 13 residues. V lost 2 bases and J lost 3, with 6 bases in between. The CDR3 spells CASSEQGTDTQYF. The CDR3 DNA reads as TGTGCCAGCAGTGAACAGGGAACAGATACGCAGTATTTT.

The genes are TRBV6-5 and TRBJ1-3; 7 nucleotides align to TRBD1. Germline loops: CDR1 MNHEY, CDR2 SVGAGI. The CDR3 extends over 15 amino acids. After removal of 5 bases from V and 0 bases from J, the junction contained 4 bases not matched to a gene. The CDR3 here is CASSPGDSSGNTIYF. The DNA of the CDR3 is TGTGCCAGCAGTCCGGGGGACAGCTCTGGAAACACCATATATTTT.